These T cell receptor beta chains were read from a single sample in a study of T cell repertoires in cytomegalovirus infection. TCRdb called the reads again in MiXCR, with one record for every CDR3 protein. The sample includes more than 650,000 distinct CDR3 sequences, approximately 34% seen only once; the top ten take roughly 2.9%. The sequenced material came from PBMCs. These receptors were taken from a human donor in good health (CMV status not recorded). Some clones in this sample may be carry-over from other donors' samples. The CDR3 runs from the conserved cysteine through the conserved F or W. A D gene is named only where the DNA matches it firmly. Size is omitted from some rows. Given values are once, few, many or a class for expanded clones.

size	V	D	J	length	DNA	CDR3
.	TRBV5-6	.	TRBJ2-1	15	TGTGCCAGCAGCTGGGCCCTCGTGGGGGAGAATGAGCAGTTCTTC	CASSWALVGENEQFF
few	TRBV19	.	TRBJ2-7	13	TGTGCCAGTAGTACCACGACAGGCTACGAGCAGTACTTC	CASSTTTGYEQYF
once	TRBV14	.	TRBJ1-4	14	TGTGCCAGCAGCCCGGTGGGAGTAGGAGAAAAACTGTTTTTT	CASSPVGVGEKLFF
.	TRBV28	.	TRBJ1-1	13	TGTGCCAGCAGACTGCTCAGGAACACTGAAGCTTTCTTT	CASRLLRNTEAFF
.	TRBV20-1	.	TRBJ2-6	14	TGCAGTGCCCCCGAGACTCCTGGGGCCAACGTCCTGACTTTC	CSAPETPGANVLTF
many	TRBV7-2	.	TRBJ1-2	13	TGTGCCAGCAGGTTGAAGGGGGGGCATGGCTACACCTTC	CASRLKGGHGYTF
many	TRBV7-2	TRBD1	TRBJ2-1	15	TGTGCCAGCACCGACAGGGACAGCCAAGTCGATGAGCAGTTCTTC	CASTDRDSQVDEQFF
many	TRBV19	TRBD2	TRBJ2-1	16	TGTGCCAGTAGTATCATACTAGCGGGACCTAGCAATGAGCAGTTCTTC	CASSIILAGPSNEQFF
.	TRBV27	TRBD2	TRBJ2-5	13	TGTGCCAGCAGTCTAGCGGGGACAGAGACCCAGTACTTC	CASSLAGTETQYF
.	TRBV29-1	TRBD2	TRBJ2-1	15	TGCAGCGTTGAGCCCCGGGAGGGCCTCTACAATGAGCAGTTCTTC	CSVEPREGLYNEQFF
.	TRBV6-8	.	TRBJ1-1	14	TGTGCCAGCAGAGACTACAGGGTCCCCACTGAAGCTTTCTTT	CASRDYRVPTEAFF
.	TRBV19	TRBD1	TRBJ2-1	14	TGTGCCAGTAGTATCGGACAGGTCAACAATGAGCAGTTCTTC	CASSIGQVNNEQFF
.	TRBV28	.	TRBJ1-1	14	TGTGCCAGCAGGATACAGGGCCAGAACACTGAAGCTTTCTTT	CASRIQGQNTEAFF
.	TRBV19	.	TRBJ1-1	13	TGTGCCAGTAGTATGTGGGGGGACACTGAAGCTTTCTTT	CASSMWGDTEAFF
few	TRBV6-5	.	TRBJ2-2	13	TGTGCCACCACTGCAGGAGGTACCGGGGAGCTGTTTTTT	CATTAGGTGELFF
.	TRBV14	.	TRBJ1-1	15	TGTGCCAGCAGCCAATTCCGGGGGGGGGAGCCTGAAGCTTTCTTT	CASSQFRGGEPEAFF
many	TRBV7-6	.	TRBJ2-3	15	TGTGCCAGCAGCTTACTCGCAGCTGGCACAGATACGCAGTATTTT	CASSLLAAGTDTQYF
.	TRBV19	.	TRBJ1-2	13	TGTGCCAGTAGTATCGGGGGGCGGGATGGCTACACCTTC	CASSIGGRDGYTF
.	TRBV12-3/TRBV12-4	TRBD2	TRBJ2-1	16	TGTGCCAGTCGGACTAGCGGAAAAAGCTCCTACAATGAGCAGTTCTTC	CASRTSGKSSYNEQFF
.	TRBV5-1	TRBD1	TRBJ2-7	14	TGCGCCAGCAGCATGACAGGGGACTCCTACGAGCAGTACTTC	CASSMTGDSYEQYF
.	TRBV19	TRBD2	TRBJ2-1	14	TGTGCCAGTAGTCTAGCGGGAGTGGGTCATGAGCAGTTCTTC	CASSLAGVGHEQFF
.	TRBV14	TRBD1	TRBJ2-1	16	TGTGCCAGCAGCCAGACCGGGACAGGGTCCTACAATGAGCAGTTCTTC	CASSQTGTGSYNEQFF
few	TRBV6-5	.	TRBJ2-1	12	TGTGCCAGCAGCAAAGGGATGAATGAGCAGTTCTTC	CASSKGMNEQFF
few	TRBV20-1	.	TRBJ1-5	15	TGCAGTGCTAGGGAAACAGGGTTAAGCAATCAGCCCCAGCATTTT	CSARETGLSNQPQHF
.	TRBV3-1	TRBD2	TRBJ2-7	18	TGTGCCAGCAGCCAAGATCTGACTAGCGGCACCCGATCCTACGAGCAGTACTTC	CASSQDLTSGTRSYEQYF
.	TRBV7-6	TRBD1	TRBJ1-1	17	TGTGCCAGCAGCTTGACAGGGGGCGACGGTTGGGACACTGAAGCTTTCTTT	CASSLTGGDGWDTEAFF
many	TRBV7-2	TRBD1	TRBJ2-6	19	TGTGCCAGCAGCGGACGACCGGGACAGGGACAATCGAGGGCCAACGTCCTGACTTTC	CASSGRPGQGQSRANVLTF
many	TRBV11-2	.	TRBJ1-4	13	TGTGCCAGCAGCTTATCCGGTAATGAAAAACTGTTTTTT	CASSLSGNEKLFF
few	TRBV20-1	.	TRBJ1-2	12	TGCAGTGCTAGAGATCCAGCCTATGGCTACACCTTC	CSARDPAYGYTF
many	TRBV5-1	.	TRBJ1-1	12	TGCGCCAGCAGCTCAATCAACACTGAAGCTTTCTTT	CASSSINTEAFF
few	TRBV6-1	.	TRBJ2-1	10	TGTGCCAGCAGGGACTATGAGCAGTTCTTC	CASRDYEQFF
few	TRBV4-2	.	TRBJ2-3	17	TGTGCCAGCAGCCAAGGCCGAGGGGGTTTAAGGGCTAATACGCAGTATTTT	CASSQGRGGLRANTQYF
few	TRBV12-3/TRBV12-4	.	TRBJ1-1	15	TGTGCCAGCAGTCCACAGGTGCTCCCTAACACTGAAGCTTTCTTT	CASSPQVLPNTEAFF
.	TRBV7-9	TRBD1	TRBJ2-6	17	TGTGCCAGCAGCTCACAGGGGACCTCCTCTGGGGCCAACGTCCTGAATTTC	CASSSQGTSSGANVLNF
.	TRBV7-2	.	TRBJ1-5	15	TGTGCCAGCAGCCTCGACGGGAGCCGTAGCCAGCCCCAGCATTTT	CASSLDGSRSQPQHF
.	TRBV7-8	TRBD1	TRBJ1-6	15	TGTGCCACCACCCGGGGGGACAGGGACAATTCACCCCTCCACTTT	CATTRGDRDNSPLHF
.	TRBV2	TRBD1	TRBJ1-1	14	TGTGCCAACCGACTGGGACAGGGAAGGACTGAAGCTTTCTTT	CANRLGQGRTEAFF
.	TRBV12-3/TRBV12-4	.	TRBJ2-2	13	TGTGCCAGCAGTAGGTACAGCGCCGGGGAGCTGTTTTTT	CASSRYSAGELFF
.	TRBV6-1	TRBD1	TRBJ2-5	15	TGTGCCAGCAGTGCCCGGACAGGGGTGAGAGAGACCCAGTACTTC	CASSARTGVRETQYF
.	TRBV19	TRBD2	TRBJ2-1	16	TGTGCCAGTAGAGGGTGGACTAGCACCTTTTGGCATGAGCAGTTCTTC	CASRGWTSTFWHEQFF